This TCR beta chain was recovered during a study of shared clonotypes between healthy human individuals. The CDR3 has 14 amino acids. Germline V lookup: CDR1 LGHNA, CDR2 YSLEER. Trimming left V 0 bases short and J 6 bases short, with 12 bases between. Produced via immunoSEQ multiplex PCR; TCRdb's table is partial and in-frame only. The repertoire holds some 530,000 clones, with 65% to 85% as singletons. This rearrangement joins TRBV4-3 to TRBJ2-7; the D gene is possibly TRBD2 (5 bases). The receptor comes from a woman between 40 and 50 years old in good health. Some clones in this sample may be carry-over from other donors' samples. The sample taken for sequencing was PBMCs. CDR3 sequence (DNA): TGCGCCAGCAGCCAAGAGGCGGACGGGGTCGAGCAGTACTTC. Protein sequence: CASSQEADGVEQYF.